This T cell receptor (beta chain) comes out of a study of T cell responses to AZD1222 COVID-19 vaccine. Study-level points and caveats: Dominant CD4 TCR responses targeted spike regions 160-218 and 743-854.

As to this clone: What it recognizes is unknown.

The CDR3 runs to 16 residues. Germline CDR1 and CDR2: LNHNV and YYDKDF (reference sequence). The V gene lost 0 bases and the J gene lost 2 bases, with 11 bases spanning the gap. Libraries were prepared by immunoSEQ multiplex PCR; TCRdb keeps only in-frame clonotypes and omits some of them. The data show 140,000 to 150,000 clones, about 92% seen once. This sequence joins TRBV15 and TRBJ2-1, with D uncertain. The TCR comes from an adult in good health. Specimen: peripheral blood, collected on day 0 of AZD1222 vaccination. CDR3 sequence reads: CATSREKQVTYNEQFF. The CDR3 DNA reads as TGTGCCACCAGCAGAGAGAAGCAGGTAACCTACAATGAGCAGTTCTTC.